The present T cell receptor (beta chain) was sequenced within a study of cytotoxic CD8 clonotypes in ibrutinib-treated CLL. Background on the study: An average of about 250,000 productive templates and roughly 94,000 productive rearrangements was obtained per sample.

The CDR3 is 14 amino acids. CDR1 is ENHRY and CDR2 is SYGVKD in the germline V gene. V was trimmed by 0 bases and J by 1 base, leaving 6 bases between them. This clone was counted once. The antigen remains unidentified. Clones were sequenced by immunoSEQ multiplex PCR, and TCRdb holds only the in-frame ones, with some missing. The sample has about 130,000 clones; over 60% are singletons. Study-wide results and caveats: Few clonotypes were public, and these shrank or held steady under treatment.

The sequence came from a human donor with chronic lymphocytic leukemia. Sample: PBMCs, taken after 12 months of ibrutinib treatment. The V gene is TRBV10-3, the J gene TRBJ1-1; D call uncertain. The CDR3 DNA reads as TGTGCCATCAGTGAGTCTCCCCAGAACACTGAAGCTTTCTTT. This gives the protein CAISESPQNTEAFF.